The clone carrying this T cell receptor (beta chain) came up many times. This sample was included in a study of T cells in Graves' hyperthyroidism and ophthalmopathy. Losses at the gene ends were 1 base for V and 2 bases for J; bases not matched to a gene: 4. CDR1 SGHTA and CDR2 FQGTGA come from the germline V gene. This CDR3 contains 16 residues. RNA transcripts were the template for amplifying TCR beta CDR3 regions. TCR CDR3 regions were first amplified by RT-PCR with HTBI primers. MiXCR, applied by TCRdb to the multiplex PCR reads, yields one record per CDR3 protein. Seen here are roughly 240,000 distinct CDR3 sequences, almost 25% observed once, and the top ten hold about a third. Uncontrolled infection, other autoimmune disease, pregnancy or lactation disqualified patients from enrolment.

V is TRBV7-3 and J is TRBJ1-1; TRBD1 matches 10 bases. Material for sequencing was blood. The receptor was derived from a woman aged 40 to 50 with Graves' ophthalmopathy. The CDR3 protein is CASSLMGTGVNTEAFF. Written as DNA, the CDR3 is TGTGCCAGCAGCTTAATGGGGACAGGGGTCAACACTGAAGCTTTCTTT.